The following is a TCR beta chain sequence with its context. Its antigen is unidentified. Researchers ran the PCR with 60 Vbeta and 13 Jbeta primers. Libraries were prepared by immunoSEQ multiplex PCR; TCRdb keeps only in-frame clonotypes and omits some of them. In the table there are 150,000 to 200,000 clones, 79% of which are singletons. This entry belongs to a study of cytomegalovirus exposure and HLA in healthy donors. Study context: Unique TCRs numbering some 93 million, obtained from HLA-typed donors, made up an early data release.

General study findings and limits: Three chains tied to CMV proved CMV antigen-specific in vitro. Associated with cytomegalovirus, according to the listing, were 150 to 200 TCR beta chains.

Germline CDR1 reads MNHNY; CDR2 reads SVGAGI (reference sequence). The ends were cut back, 5 bases at V and 4 bases at J, with 14 bases in the middle. The CDR3 is 15 residues long. Sequencing was carried out using PBMCs. The source of this sequence is a woman aged 40-49 years in good health and CMV-seronegative. J is TRBJ2-2 and V is TRBV6-6; D unclear. CDR3 nucleotides: TGTGCCAGCAGTGCCAACCGACTGCCCACCGGGGAGCTGTTTTTT. It encodes CASSANRLPTGELFF.